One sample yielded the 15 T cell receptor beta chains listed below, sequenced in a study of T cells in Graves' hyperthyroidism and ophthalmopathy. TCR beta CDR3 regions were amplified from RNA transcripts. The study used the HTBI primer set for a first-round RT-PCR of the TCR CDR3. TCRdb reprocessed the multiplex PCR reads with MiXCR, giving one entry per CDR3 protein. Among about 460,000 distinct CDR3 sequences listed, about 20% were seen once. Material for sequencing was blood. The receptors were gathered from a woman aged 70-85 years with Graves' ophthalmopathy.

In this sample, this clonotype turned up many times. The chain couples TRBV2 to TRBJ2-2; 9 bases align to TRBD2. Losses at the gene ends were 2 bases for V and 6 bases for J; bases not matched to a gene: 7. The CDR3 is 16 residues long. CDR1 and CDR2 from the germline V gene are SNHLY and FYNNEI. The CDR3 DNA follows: TGTGCCAGCAGTGAATCGGGCGGGAGGGCCGCCGGGGAGCTGTTTTTT. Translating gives CASSESGGRAAGELFF.

The chain's CDR3 is CASSAGLAGPYEQYF. CDR3 DNA: TGTGCCAGCAGTGCCGGACTAGCGGGACCCTACGAGCAGTACTTC. This chain uses TRBV9 with TRBJ2-7; 12 bases agree with TRBD2. With V trimmed by 5 bases and J by 2 bases, 5 bases remained unmatched. The CDR3 consists of 15 residues. Looked up from germline, CDR1 is SGDLS and CDR2 is YYNGEE. Using reference TRBV9 and TRBJ2-7 for the parts outside the CDR3, the full variable domain is DSGVTQTPKHLITATGQRVTLRCSPRSGDLSVYWYQQSLDQGLQFLIQYYNGEERAKGNILERFSAQQFPDLHSELNLSSLELGDSALYFCASSAGLAGPYEQYFGPGTRLTVT.

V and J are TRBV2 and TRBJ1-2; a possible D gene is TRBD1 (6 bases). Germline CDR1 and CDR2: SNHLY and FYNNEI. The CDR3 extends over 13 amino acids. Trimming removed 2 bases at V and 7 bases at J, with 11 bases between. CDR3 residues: CASSERGRGGYTF. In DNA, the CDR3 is TGTGCCAGCAGTGAACGGGGGCGTGGTGGCTACACCTTC.

CDR3 residues: CSARAPWGSGKSTGELFF. CDR3 DNA: TGCAGTGCTAGAGCTCCCTGGGGTAGCGGGAAGAGCACCGGGGAGCTGTTTTTT. This chain joins TRBV20-1 and TRBJ2-2; 8 bases map to TRBD2. Looked up from germline, CDR1 is DFQATT and CDR2 is SNEGSKA (reference sequence). With V trimmed by 1 base and J by 4 bases, 14 bases remained unmatched. The CDR3 consists of 18 residues.

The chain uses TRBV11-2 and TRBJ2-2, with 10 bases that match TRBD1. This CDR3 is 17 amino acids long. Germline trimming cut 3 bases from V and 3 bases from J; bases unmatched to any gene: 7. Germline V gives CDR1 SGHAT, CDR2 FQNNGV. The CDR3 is CASSFWGGTGDTGELFF. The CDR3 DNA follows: TGTGCCAGCAGCTTCTGGGGGGGGACAGGGGACACCGGGGAGCTGTTTTTT.

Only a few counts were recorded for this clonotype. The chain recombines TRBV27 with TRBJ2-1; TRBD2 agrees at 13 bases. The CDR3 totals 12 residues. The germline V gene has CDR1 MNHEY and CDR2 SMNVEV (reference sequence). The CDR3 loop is CLTGLAGPEQFF. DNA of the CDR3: TGTCTAACGGGACTAGCGGGGCCCGAGCAGTTCTTC.

CDR3: CASSDQEGGNTIYF. For the CDR3, the DNA is TGCGCCAGCAGCGATCAAGAAGGTGGAAACACCATATATTTT. The chain employs TRBV5-1 and TRBJ1-3; D remains ambiguous. V dropped 4 bases and J dropped 3 bases, with 11 bases sitting between them. Germline-derived CDR1 and CDR2 are SGHRS and YFSETQ. This CDR3 comprises 14 residues.

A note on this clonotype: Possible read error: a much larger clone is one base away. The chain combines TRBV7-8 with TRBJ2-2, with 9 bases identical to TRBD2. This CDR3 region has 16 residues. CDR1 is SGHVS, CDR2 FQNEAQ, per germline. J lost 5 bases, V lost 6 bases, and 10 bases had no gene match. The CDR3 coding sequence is TGTGCCAGCAGTGGAGGCGGGGGGGCCTCTACCGGGGAGCTGTTTTTT. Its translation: CASSGGGGASTGELFF.

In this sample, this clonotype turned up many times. The CDR3 DNA reads TGTGCCAGCAGTTTGATTTACTCCTACGAGCAGTACTTC. As protein: CASSLIYSYEQYF. J is TRBJ2-7 and V is TRBV28; D is uncertain. Looked up from germline, CDR1 is MDHEN and CDR2 is SYDVKM. V was cut by 3 bases and J by 0 bases, with 6 bases left in between. CDR3 length: 13 residues.

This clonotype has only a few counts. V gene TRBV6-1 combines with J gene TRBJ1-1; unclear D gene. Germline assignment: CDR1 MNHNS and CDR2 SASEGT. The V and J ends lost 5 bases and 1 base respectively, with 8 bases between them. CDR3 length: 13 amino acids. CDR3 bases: TGTGCCAGCAGTTCGAGTGCGAACACTGAAGCTTTCTTT. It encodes CASSSSANTEAFF.

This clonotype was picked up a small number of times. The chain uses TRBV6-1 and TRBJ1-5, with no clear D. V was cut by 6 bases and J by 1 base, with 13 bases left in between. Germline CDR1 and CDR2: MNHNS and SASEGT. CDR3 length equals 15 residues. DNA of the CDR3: TGTGCCAGCAGGCGTGGTAGTCAGAGCAATCAGCCCCAGCATTTT. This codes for CASRRGSQSNQPQHF.

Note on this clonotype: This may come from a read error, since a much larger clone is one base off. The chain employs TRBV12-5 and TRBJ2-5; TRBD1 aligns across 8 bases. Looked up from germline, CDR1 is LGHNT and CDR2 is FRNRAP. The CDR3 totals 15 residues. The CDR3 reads CASGPPGGFQEAQYF. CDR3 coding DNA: TGTGCTAGTGGTCCTCCAGGGGGCTTTCAAGAGGCCCAGTACTTC.

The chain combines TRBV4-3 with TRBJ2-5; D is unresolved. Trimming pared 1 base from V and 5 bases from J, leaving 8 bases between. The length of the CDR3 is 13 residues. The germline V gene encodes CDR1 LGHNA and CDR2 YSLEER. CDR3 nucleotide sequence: TGCGCCAGCAGCCAAGTCTTACGGGAGACCCAGTACTTC. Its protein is CASSQVLRETQYF.

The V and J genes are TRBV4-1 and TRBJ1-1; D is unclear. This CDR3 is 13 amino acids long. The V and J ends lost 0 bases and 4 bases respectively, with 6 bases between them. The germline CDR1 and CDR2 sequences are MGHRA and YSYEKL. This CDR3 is CASSQDFATEAFF. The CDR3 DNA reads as TGCGCCAGCAGCCAAGATTTCGCCACTGAAGCTTTCTTT.

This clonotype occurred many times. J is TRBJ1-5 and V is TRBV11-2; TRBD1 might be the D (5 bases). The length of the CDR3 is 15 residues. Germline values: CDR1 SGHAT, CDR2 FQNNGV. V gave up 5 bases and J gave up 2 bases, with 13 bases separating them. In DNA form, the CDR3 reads TGTGCCAGCAGCCCCTTGGGGGTTCGCAATCAGCCCCAGCATTTT. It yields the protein CASSPLGVRNQPQHF.